The source of this T cell receptor (beta chain) is a study of CD8 T cells in Susac syndrome. A quantity of about 0.5 to 1 ug RNA underwent reverse transcription using random hexamers. Each CDR3 protein is one row after TCRdb ran MiXCR on the immunoSEQ multiplex PCR reads. The table has around 280,000 distinct CDR3 sequences, 92% seen once. The CDR3 is 15 amino acids. CDR1 is LGHDT and CDR2 is YNNKEL in the germline V gene (reference sequence). Trimming stripped 0 bases from V and 5 bases from J, with 13 bases between. This chain connects TRBV3-1 to TRBJ2-5; D ambiguous. The sequence came from a human donor with multiple sclerosis. The sequenced sample was CD4+ T cells from PBMCs. CDR3 sequence: CASSQDPSVWETQYF. The DNA of the CDR3 is TGTGCCAGCAGCCAAGACCCAAGCGTGTGGGAGACCCAGTACTTC.